The rows below give T cell receptor beta chains drawn from one sample of a study of chemoradiotherapy in HPV16-positive cancers. Measured with immunoSEQ multiplex PCR; TCRdb has only the in-frame clones, and not every one. The table records about 25,000 clones, approximately 94% of them present only once. The input for sequencing was blood, taken from a patient who underwent chemoradiotherapy. The receptors come from a human donor with HPV-associated anogenital cancer. The CDR3 runs from the conserved cysteine through the conserved F or W. A D gene is named only where the DNA matches it firmly. The size of a clone is reported for some rows only, either as once, few or many, or as a class for expanded clones.

>-|TRBV7-2|TRBD2|TRBJ2-1
TGTGCCAGCAGCTCCGGACTAGCGGGACGGTATGAGCAGTTCTTC
CASSSGLAGRYEQFF
>-|TRBV7-8|TRBD2|TRBJ2-7
TGTGCCAGCAGCTTAATTAGCGGGGGCTCCTACGAGCAGTACTTC
CASSLISGGSYEQYF
>-|TRBV2|-|TRBJ2-7
TGTGCCAGCAGTGACCAGAGAGCCTACGAGCAGTACTTC
CASSDQRAYEQYF
>-|TRBV7-3|TRBD2|TRBJ2-3
TGTGCCAGCAGCTTACGAGCGGGGGGGCGAGATACGCAGTATTTT
CASSLRAGGRDTQYF
>-|TRBV6-5|-|TRBJ1-2
TGTGCCAGTCAAGACACGACTAACTATGGCTACACCTTC
CASQDTTNYGYTF
>-|TRBV27|-|TRBJ1-3
TGTGCCACCCGAGCTTTCTCTGGAAACACCATATATTTT
CATRAFSGNTIYF
>-|TRBV30|TRBD1|TRBJ1-5
TGTGCCTGGAGTAGGGGACAGGGGAATCAGCCCCAGCATTTT
CAWSRGQGNQPQHF
>-|TRBV9|-|TRBJ2-1
TGTGCCAGCTCCCCGGGGACTCCCCCCTACAATGAGCAGTTCTTC
CASSPGTPPYNEQFF
>-|TRBV11-2|-|TRBJ2-4
TGTGCCAGCAGCTCGGTCGGGGAAAACATTCAGTACTTC
CASSSVGENIQYF
>-|TRBV7-2|TRBD1|TRBJ2-4
TGTGCCAGCAGCTCTGACAGGGGAAACATTCAGTACTTC
CASSSDRGNIQYF
>once|TRBV9|-|TRBJ2-7
TGTGCCAGCAGCGAGAGGGTGGATCCCTACGAGCAGTACTTC
CASSERVDPYEQYF
>few|TRBV7-9|-|TRBJ1-6
TGTGCCAGCAGCCTCGGTGGGGGGTATAATTCACCCCTCCACTTT
CASSLGGGYNSPLHF
>-|TRBV13|-|TRBJ2-4
TGTGCCAGCAGTCTCGGGGGCGTTAGGGCCAAAAACATTCAGTACTTC
CASSLGGVRAKNIQYF
>-|TRBV4-2|TRBD2|TRBJ2-7
TGTGCCAGCAGCCAAAGCGGGGACGTAAACTCCTACGAGCAGTACTTC
CASSQSGDVNSYEQYF
>-|TRBV11-2|TRBD2|TRBJ2-3
TGTGCCAGCAGCTTGTGGCTAGCGGGGGGTCGGGATACGCAGTATTTT
CASSLWLAGGRDTQYF
>-|TRBV5-1|-|TRBJ2-3
TGCGCCAGCAGCTTAAGCACAGATACGCAGTATTTT
CASSLSTDTQYF
>few|TRBV9|TRBD1|TRBJ2-7
TGTGCCAGCAGCGCGGAGACCGGGACAGGGCTCGAGCAGTACTTC
CASSAETGTGLEQYF
>-|TRBV28|TRBD1|TRBJ1-2
TGTGCCAGCAGTGTAACAGGGGACGACGGCTACACCTTC
CASSVTGDDGYTF
>-|TRBV30|TRBD1|TRBJ2-7
TGTGCCTGGAGCATACCGAGACAGGGGAAATACGAGCAGTACTTC
CAWSIPRQGKYEQYF
>-|TRBV5-5|-|TRBJ1-2
TGTGCCAGCAGCTTGAGGCAGAACTATGGCTACACCTTC
CASSLRQNYGYTF
>-|TRBV4-1|TRBD1|TRBJ1-1
TGCGCCAGCAGCCAGGGAACAGGGGAATGGAGAAACACTGAAGCTTTCTTT
CASSQGTGEWRNTEAFF
>-|TRBV18|-|TRBJ2-5
TGTGCCAGCTCACTCCCTGTCGAGACCCAGTACTTC
CASSLPVETQYF
>-|TRBV7-6|-|TRBJ1-4
TGTGCCAGCAGCGCCCGACAGTTTGCAACTAATGAAAAACTGTTTTTT
CASSARQFATNEKLFF
>-|TRBV5-4|-|TRBJ1-2
TGTGCCAGCAGCCCCGCGACCCATACTGGCTACACCTTC
CASSPATHTGYTF
>-|TRBV2|TRBD2|TRBJ2-7
TGTGCCAGCAGTGAAGGGACTAGCGGCTACGAGCAGTACTTC
CASSEGTSGYEQYF
>-|TRBV14|TRBD2|TRBJ2-1
TGTGCCAGCAGCCAGTGGGAGCGGGAGTACAATGAGCAGTTCTTC
CASSQWEREYNEQFF
>-|TRBV5-1|-|TRBJ2-3
TGCGCCAGCAGCTTGGTAGCCAGCACAGATACGCAGTATTTT
CASSLVASTDTQYF
>-|TRBV7-2|-|TRBJ2-5
TGTGCCAGCAGCTTCGGCGGGTTGGAGGTAGAGACCCAGTACTTC
CASSFGGLEVETQYF
>-|TRBV7-9|-|TRBJ1-6
TGTGCCAGCAGCTTAGTTCCGGGTATGACCCTCCACTTT
CASSLVPGMTLHF
>once|TRBV19|TRBD2|TRBJ2-5
TGTGCCAGTAGTACCGGACTAGCGGGAGGGGAAGAGACCCAGTACTTC
CASSTGLAGGEETQYF
>large|TRBV15|TRBD1|TRBJ2-2
TGTGCCACCAGCAGCGGACAGGGGGCGTTCGGGGAGCTGTTTTTT
CATSSGQGAFGELFF
>-|TRBV6-5|TRBD2|TRBJ2-7
TGTGCCAGCGGCCTAGCGGGAGGGCGCGAGCAGTACTTC
CASGLAGGREQYF
>-|TRBV4-1|-|TRBJ1-1
TGCGCCAGCAGCCAAGATCGCGGGGGGCTGCCCACTGAAGCTTTCTTT
CASSQDRGGLPTEAFF
>-|TRBV27|-|TRBJ2-2
TGTGCCAGCAGTTCCCGGGACACCCTCCTCAACACCGGGGAGCTGTTTTTT
CASSSRDTLLNTGELFF
>-|TRBV7-2|-|TRBJ2-7
TGTGCCAGCAGCTTATGGGGGACCGCACTAGAGCAGTACTTC
CASSLWGTALEQYF
>-|TRBV5-6|-|TRBJ2-2
TGTGCCAGCAGCGGTGACAGTAACACCGGGGAGCTGTTTTTT
CASSGDSNTGELFF
>-|TRBV4-1|TRBD1|TRBJ2-5
TGCGCCAGCAGCCCCGGACAGGGTGAGACCCAGTACTTC
CASSPGQGETQYF